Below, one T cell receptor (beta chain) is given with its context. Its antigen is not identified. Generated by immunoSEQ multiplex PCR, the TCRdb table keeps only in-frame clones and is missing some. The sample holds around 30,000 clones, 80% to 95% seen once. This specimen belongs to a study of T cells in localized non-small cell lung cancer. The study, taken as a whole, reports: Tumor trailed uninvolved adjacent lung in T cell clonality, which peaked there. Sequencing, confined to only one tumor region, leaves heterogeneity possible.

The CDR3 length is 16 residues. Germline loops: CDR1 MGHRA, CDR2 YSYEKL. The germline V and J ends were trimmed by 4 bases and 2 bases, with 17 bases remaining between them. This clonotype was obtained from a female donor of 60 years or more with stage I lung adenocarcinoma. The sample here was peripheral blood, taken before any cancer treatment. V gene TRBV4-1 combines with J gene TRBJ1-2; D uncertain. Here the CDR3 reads CASSLQTPGPNYGYTF. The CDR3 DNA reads TGCGCCAGCAGCCTACAAACCCCCGGGCCGAACTATGGCTACACCTTC.